This T cell receptor (beta chain) came from a study of blood T cells in healthy people across ages. A sample-barcoded 5' primer and a J-beta primer mix were used in a second PCR of roughly 7 to 11 cycles. One entry per CDR3 protein, called by TCRdb with MiXCR from the 5' RACE reads. The data contain some 1.1 million distinct CDR3 sequences, roughly two fifths of them singletons. Samples each yielded at least 5.5 micrograms of total RNA. In germline, CDR1 is LGHDT, CDR2 YNNKEL (reference sequence). The ends were cut back, 6 bases at V and 1 base at J, with 4 bases in the middle. CDR3 length: 12 residues. This clonotype was seen ten or more times.

This chain connects TRBV3-1 to TRBJ2-1; D is undetermined. This clonotype was obtained from a man younger than 30 in good health. Sequencing was carried out using blood. This CDR3 reads CASRSSYNEQFF. The CDR3 region has the DNA TGTGCCAGCAGGAGTTCCTACAATGAGCAGTTCTTC.